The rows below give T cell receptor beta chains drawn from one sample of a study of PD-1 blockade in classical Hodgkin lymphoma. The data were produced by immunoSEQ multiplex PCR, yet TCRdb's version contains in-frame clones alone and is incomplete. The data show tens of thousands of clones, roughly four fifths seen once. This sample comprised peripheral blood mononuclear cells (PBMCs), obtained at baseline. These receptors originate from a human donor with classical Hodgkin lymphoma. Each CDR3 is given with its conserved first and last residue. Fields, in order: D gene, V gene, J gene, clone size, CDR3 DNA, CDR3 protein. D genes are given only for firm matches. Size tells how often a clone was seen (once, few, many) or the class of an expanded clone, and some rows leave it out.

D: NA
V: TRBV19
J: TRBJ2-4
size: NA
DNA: TGTGCCAGTAGTATAGATCTGAGGATACTAGCCAAAAACATTCAGTACTTC
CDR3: CASSIDLRILAKNIQYF

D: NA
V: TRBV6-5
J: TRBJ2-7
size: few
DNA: TGTGCCAGCAGTTTCACCGCGGGGGAGCAGTACTTC
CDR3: CASSFTAGEQYF

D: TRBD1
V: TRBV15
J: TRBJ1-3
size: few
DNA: TGTGCCACCCGAGGACAGGGTCTCGGAAACACCATATATTTT
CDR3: CATRGQGLGNTIYF

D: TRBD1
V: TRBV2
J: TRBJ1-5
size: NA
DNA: TGTGCCAGCAGTGAGCAGGGGGGTTTCAATCAGCCCCAGCATTTT
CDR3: CASSEQGGFNQPQHF

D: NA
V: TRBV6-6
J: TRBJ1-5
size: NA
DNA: TGTGCCAGCAGGAAGCAGGGAAATAGCAATCAGCCCCAGCATTTT
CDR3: CASRKQGNSNQPQHF

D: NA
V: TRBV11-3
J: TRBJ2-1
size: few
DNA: TGTGCCAGCAGCCGTAGTTGGGAAGGGCCTTCCAATGAGCAGTTCTTC
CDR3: CASSRSWEGPSNEQFF

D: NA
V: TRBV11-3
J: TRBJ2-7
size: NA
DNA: TGTGCCAGCAGCTTACGGCGCATACCGATCCCCGAGCAGTACTTC
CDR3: CASSLRRIPIPEQYF

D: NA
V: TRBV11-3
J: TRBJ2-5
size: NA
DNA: TGTGCCAGCAGCTTACGCCAAGAGACCCAGTACTTC
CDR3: CASSLRQETQYF

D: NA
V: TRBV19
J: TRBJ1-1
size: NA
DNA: TGTGCCAGTAGTGCTCAGAGGACTGAAGCTTTCTTT
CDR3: CASSAQRTEAFF

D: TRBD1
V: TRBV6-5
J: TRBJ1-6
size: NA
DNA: TGTGCCAGCAGTTACTCCTGGGACAGAACAGGATCACCCCTCCACTTT
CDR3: CASSYSWDRTGSPLHF

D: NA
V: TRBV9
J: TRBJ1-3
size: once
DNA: TGTGCCAGCAGCGTTGACGGCGGAAACACCATATATTTT
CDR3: CASSVDGGNTIYF

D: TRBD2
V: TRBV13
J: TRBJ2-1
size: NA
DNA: TGTGCCAGCAGCCGTACTAGCGGGGCCTACAATGAGCAGTTCTTC
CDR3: CASSRTSGAYNEQFF

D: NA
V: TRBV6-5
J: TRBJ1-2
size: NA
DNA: TGTGCCAGCAGTAGAGCAGGGTTTTTCTATGGCTACACCTTC
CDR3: CASSRAGFFYGYTF

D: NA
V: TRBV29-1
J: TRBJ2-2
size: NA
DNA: TGCAGCGGAATTACAGGGTACACCGGGGAGCTGTTTTTT
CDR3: CSGITGYTGELFF

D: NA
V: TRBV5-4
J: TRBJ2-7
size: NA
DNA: TGTGCCAGCAGCAACGGGGCTGCCTCCTACGAGCAGTACTTC
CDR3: CASSNGAASYEQYF

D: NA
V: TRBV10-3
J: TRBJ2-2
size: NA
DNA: TGTGCCATCAGTGATTCCGGAGCCGGGGAGCTGTTTTTT
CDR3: CAISDSGAGELFF

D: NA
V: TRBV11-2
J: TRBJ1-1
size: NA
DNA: TGTGCCAGCAGCTTAATCCGGGATGGGACTGAAGCTTTCTTT
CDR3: CASSLIRDGTEAFF

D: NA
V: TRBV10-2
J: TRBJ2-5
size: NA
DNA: TGCGCCAGCAGTGAGGTCTTGGGGACCCAGTACTTC
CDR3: CASSEVLGTQYF

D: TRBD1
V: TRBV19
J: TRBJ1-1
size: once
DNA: TGTGCCAGCTGTACTGGGACAGGGTGCACTGAAGCTTTCTTT
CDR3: CASCTGTGCTEAFF

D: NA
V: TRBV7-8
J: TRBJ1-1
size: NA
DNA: TGTGCCAGCAGCCTCCAGGGGAACACTGAAGCTTTCTTT
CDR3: CASSLQGNTEAFF

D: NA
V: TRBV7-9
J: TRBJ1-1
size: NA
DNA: TGTGCCAGCAGCTTAGCGATGAATGCTGTCGGTGCTTTCTTT
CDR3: CASSLAMNAVGAFF

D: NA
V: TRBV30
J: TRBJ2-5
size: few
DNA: TGTGCCTGGAGTGTTAGTGAGACCCAGTACTTC
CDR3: CAWSVSETQYF

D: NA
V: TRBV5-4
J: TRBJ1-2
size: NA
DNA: TGTGCCAGCAGCTTGGAGGGTAACTATGGCTACACCTTC
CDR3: CASSLEGNYGYTF

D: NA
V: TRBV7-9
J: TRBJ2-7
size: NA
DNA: TGTGCCAGCAGCTCGGGTCCGTACGAGCAGTACTTC
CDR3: CASSSGPYEQYF

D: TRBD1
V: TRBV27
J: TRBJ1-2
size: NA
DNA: TGTGCCAGCAGCCGTTCGGGACAGAGCTATGGCTACACCTTC
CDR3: CASSRSGQSYGYTF

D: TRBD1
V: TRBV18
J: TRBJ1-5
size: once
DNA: TGTGCCAGCTCACCACCGGGACAGCTCAATCAGCCCCAGCATTTT
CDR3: CASSPPGQLNQPQHF

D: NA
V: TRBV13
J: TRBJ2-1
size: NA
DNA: TGTGCCAGCAGCTTAGAGGGCGGGGGCGGATACAATGAGCAGTTCTTC
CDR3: CASSLEGGGGYNEQFF

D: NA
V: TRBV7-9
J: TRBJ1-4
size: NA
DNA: TGTGCCAGCAGTTCCCAAATCGAAAAACTGTTTTTT
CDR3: CASSSQIEKLFF

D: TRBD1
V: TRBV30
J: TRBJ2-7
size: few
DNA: TGTGCCTGGCAAAAGGACAGGGGCTACGAGCAGTACTTC
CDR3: CAWQKDRGYEQYF

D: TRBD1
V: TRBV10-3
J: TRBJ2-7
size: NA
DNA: TGTGCCATCAGACAGGACAGGGAATACGAGCAGTACTTC
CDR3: CAIRQDREYEQYF

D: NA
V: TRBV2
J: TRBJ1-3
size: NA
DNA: TGTGCCAGCAGTTCTTGGGGTTCAGGAAACACCATATATTTT
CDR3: CASSSWGSGNTIYF

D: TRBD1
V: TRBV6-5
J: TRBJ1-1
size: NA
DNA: TGTGCCAGCAGTCCGGGACAGCAGGGGACTGAAGCTTTCTTT
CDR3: CASSPGQQGTEAFF

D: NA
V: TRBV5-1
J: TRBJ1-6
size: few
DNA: TGCGCCAGCAGCTTGACCAACGTGAGGGCCCCCTATAATTCACCCCTCCACTTT
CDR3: CASSLTNVRAPYNSPLHF

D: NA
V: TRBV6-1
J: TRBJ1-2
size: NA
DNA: TGTGCCAGCGAGGGATTTGAATATGGCTACACCTTC
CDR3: CASEGFEYGYTF

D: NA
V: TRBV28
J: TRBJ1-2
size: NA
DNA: TGTGCCAGCAGTTTAGCCCATCTCGCCACCGGGATTTATGGCTACACCTTC
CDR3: CASSLAHLATGIYGYTF

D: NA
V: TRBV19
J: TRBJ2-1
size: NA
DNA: TGTGCCAGTAGTCGTTCGCTAGAGTGGAACAATGAGCAGTTCTTC
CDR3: CASSRSLEWNNEQFF

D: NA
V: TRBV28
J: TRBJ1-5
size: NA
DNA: TGTGCCAGCAGTTTAGGATCCACAAGGCCCCAGCATTTT
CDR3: CASSLGSTRPQHF

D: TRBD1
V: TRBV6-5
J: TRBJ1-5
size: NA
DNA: TGTGCCAGCAGTCGGCAGACAGGGGTGCAGCCCCAGCATTTT
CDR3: CASSRQTGVQPQHF

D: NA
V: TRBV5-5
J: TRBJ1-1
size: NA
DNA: TGTGCCAGCAGTTATTCGGGGAGGGGAGCTTTCTTT
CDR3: CASSYSGRGAFF

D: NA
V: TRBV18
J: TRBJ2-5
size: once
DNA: TGTGCCAGCTCATCATCGGTGGGCAGGGGTGGAGAGACCCAGTACTTC
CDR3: CASSSSVGRGGETQYF

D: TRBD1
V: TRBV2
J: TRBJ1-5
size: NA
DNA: TGTGCCAGCAGGCTACAGGGGCTTGACAATCAGCCCCAGCATTTT
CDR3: CASRLQGLDNQPQHF

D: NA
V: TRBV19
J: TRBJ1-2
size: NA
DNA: TGTGCCAGTAGTAAAGACAGGTTCTATGGCTACACCTTC
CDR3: CASSKDRFYGYTF

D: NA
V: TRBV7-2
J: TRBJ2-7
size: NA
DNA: TGTGCCAGCAGCTACGCCGCAGGGTCGTACGAGCAGTACTTC
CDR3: CASSYAAGSYEQYF

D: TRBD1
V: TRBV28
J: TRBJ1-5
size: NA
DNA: TGTGCCAGCAGTTGGTTACAGGGGAGGAATCAGCCCCAGCATTTT
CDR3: CASSWLQGRNQPQHF

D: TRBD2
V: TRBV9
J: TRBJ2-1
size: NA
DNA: TGTGCCAGCAGCGTAGGACTAGCGGGGCCCTACAATGAGCAGTTCTTC
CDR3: CASSVGLAGPYNEQFF

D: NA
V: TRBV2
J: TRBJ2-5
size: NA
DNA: TGTGCCAGCAGGCAGCGGAGCTACCAAGAGACCCAGTACTTC
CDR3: CASRQRSYQETQYF

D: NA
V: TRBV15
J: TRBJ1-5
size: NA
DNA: TGTGCCTCGAAAGGAGGGGGTAGCAATCAGCCCCAGCATTTT
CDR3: CASKGGGSNQPQHF

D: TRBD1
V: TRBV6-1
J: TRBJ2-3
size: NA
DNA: TGTGCCAGCAGTGAGCAACAGGGGGCATTTCGCACAGATACGCAGTATTTT
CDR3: CASSEQQGAFRTDTQYF

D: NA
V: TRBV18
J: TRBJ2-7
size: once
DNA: TGTGCCAGCTCACCAGTTGCAGGGAGAGACTACGAGCAGTACTTC
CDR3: CASSPVAGRDYEQYF

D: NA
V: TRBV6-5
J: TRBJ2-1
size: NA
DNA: TGTGCCAGCAGAGGATCACTATACAATGAGCAGTTCTTC
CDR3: CASRGSLYNEQFF

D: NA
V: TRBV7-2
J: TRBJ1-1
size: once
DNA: TGTGCCAGCAGCCCTCCAGGGTGGACTGAAGCTTTCTTT
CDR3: CASSPPGWTEAFF

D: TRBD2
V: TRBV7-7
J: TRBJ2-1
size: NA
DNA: TGTGCCAGCAGCTTCTCGAGAGCGGGGGGGCCCCGGGAGCAGTTCTTC
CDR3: CASSFSRAGGPREQFF

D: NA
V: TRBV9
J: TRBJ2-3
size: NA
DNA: TGTGCCAGCAGCGCGACTAGTTCCTACACAGATACGCAGTATTTT
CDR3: CASSATSSYTDTQYF

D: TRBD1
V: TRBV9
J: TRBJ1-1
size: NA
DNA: TGTGCCAGCAGCGTATCCGTCGGCAGGGGGTTGGCTGAAGCTTTCTTT
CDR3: CASSVSVGRGLAEAFF

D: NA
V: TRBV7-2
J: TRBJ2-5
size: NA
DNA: TGTGCCAGCAGCTCCCTACAGGGTCGGGGGGAGACCCAGTACTTC
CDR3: CASSSLQGRGETQYF

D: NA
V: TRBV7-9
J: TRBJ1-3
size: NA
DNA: TGTGCCAGCAGCTTCAGGGGAGGAAACACCATATATTTT
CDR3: CASSFRGGNTIYF

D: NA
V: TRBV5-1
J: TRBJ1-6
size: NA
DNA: TGCGCCAGCAGCTTGGGGCAGGGCAGTTCACCCCTCCACTTT
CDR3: CASSLGQGSSPLHF

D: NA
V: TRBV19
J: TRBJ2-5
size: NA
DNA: TGTGCCAGTAGTATCGTCCTAGAAGAGACCCAGTACTTC
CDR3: CASSIVLEETQYF

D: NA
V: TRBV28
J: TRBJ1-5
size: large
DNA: TGTGCCAGCAGTTTTTGGCAGGGCGGTCAGCCCCAGCATTTT
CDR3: CASSFWQGGQPQHF

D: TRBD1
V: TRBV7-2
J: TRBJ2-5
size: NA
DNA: TGTGCCAGCAGCTTAGAGACAGGGCTGGAGACCCAGTACTTC
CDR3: CASSLETGLETQYF